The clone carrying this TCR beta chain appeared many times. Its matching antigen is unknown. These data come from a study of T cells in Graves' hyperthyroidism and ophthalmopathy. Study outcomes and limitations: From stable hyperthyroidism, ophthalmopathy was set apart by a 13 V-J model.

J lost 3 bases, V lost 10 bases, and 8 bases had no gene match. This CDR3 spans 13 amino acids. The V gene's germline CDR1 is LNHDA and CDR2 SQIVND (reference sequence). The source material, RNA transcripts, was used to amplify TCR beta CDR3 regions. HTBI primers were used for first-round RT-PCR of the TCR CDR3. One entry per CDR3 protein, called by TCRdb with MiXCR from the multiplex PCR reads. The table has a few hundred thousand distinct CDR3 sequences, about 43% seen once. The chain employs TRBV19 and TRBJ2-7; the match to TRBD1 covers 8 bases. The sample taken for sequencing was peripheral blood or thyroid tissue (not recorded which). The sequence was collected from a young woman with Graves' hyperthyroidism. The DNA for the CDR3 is TGTGCCACCTCCCCGGGACAGGACTACGAGCAGTACTTC. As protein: CATSPGQDYEQYF.